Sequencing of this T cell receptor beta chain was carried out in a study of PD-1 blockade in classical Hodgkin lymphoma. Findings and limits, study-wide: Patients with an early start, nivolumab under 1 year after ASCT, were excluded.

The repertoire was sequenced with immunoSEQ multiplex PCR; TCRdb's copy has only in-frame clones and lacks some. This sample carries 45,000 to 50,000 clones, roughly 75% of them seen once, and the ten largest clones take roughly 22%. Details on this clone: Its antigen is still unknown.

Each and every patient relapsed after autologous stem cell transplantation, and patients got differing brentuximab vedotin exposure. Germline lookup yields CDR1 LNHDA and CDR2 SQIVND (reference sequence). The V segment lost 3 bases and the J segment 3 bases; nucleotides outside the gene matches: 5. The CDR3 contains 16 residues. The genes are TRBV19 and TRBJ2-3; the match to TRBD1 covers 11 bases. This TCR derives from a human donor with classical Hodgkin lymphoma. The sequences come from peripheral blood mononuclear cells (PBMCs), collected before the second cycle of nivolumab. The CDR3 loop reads CASSIGTGGLTDTQYF. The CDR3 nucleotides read TGTGCCAGTAGTATTGGGACAGGGGGTTTGACAGATACGCAGTATTTT. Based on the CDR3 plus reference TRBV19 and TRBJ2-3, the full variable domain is DGGITQSPKYLFRKEGQNVTLSCEQNLNHDAMYWYRQDPGQGLRLIYYSQIVNDFQKGDIAEGYSVSREKKESFPLTVTSAQKNPTAFYLCASSIGTGGLTDTQYFGPGTRLTVL.